This T cell receptor (beta chain) was captured in a study of beta chain features in type 1 diabetes (dated by TCRdb to 2017 to 2018). With respect to the entire study: Mean age, gender distribution, total cell number and subset yield did not differ between patients and healthy donors. The study compared the TCRB repertoires of sorted circulating CD4+ T cell subsets in recently diagnosed type 1 diabetes patients with those in matched healthy donors. Regulatory and stem cell-like memory subsets were isolated from only 8 patients and roughly 8 healthy donors, whereas naive and central memory subsets came from all 28 donors. A total of some 100,000,000 sorted cells were examined across all samples, and the number of cells per subset was strongly correlated with RNA yield.

A single peripheral blood draw of approximately 110 mL on average was collected from each donor into heparinised tubes. Using a panel that included CD45RO, CCR7, CD25, CD127, CD95 and CD27, naive, central memory, regulatory and stem cell-like memory CD4+ T cells were sorted on a BD FACSAria II. Purity was above 98% for every sorted population. PBMCs were isolated right away by Lymphoprep density gradient centrifugation and were stained directly, without culture. So that batch effects would be minimized, each experiment stained and sorted samples in pairs, pairing one healthy donor with one patient. CDR1 GTSNPN and CDR2 SVGIG are derived from the germline V gene (reference sequence). The CDR3 spans 13 residues, from the cysteine through the phenylalanine. This entry keeps only the CDR3 DNA: 39 bases, framed from base 1. Here V drops 5 bases and J drops 5 bases, and the junction holds 6 bases not matched to any gene.

At least ten counts were recorded for this clone. Its target antigen remains unknown. No base quality information exists; no much larger clone differs at one position. What the study reported, not specific to this receptor: Because cDNA was sequenced instead of genomic DNA, highly expressing activated cells could be over-represented, though the groups showed no difference in activation or CD3 levels. Naive, central memory and regulatory TCRB repertoires appeared more similar among patients than among healthy donors. PCR may preferentially amplify shorter templates, but because patient and control samples were amplified and corrected together, any resulting skew would affect both groups equally. Because small numbers of individuals were included in the HLA sub-analyses, any influence of HLA type on TCRB rearrangement was left unresolved. Fewer insertions and more nucleotide deletions at VDJ recombination sites were observed in patients with type 1 diabetes, implying thymic rearrangement abnormalities. A moderate but significant shortening of TCRB CDR3 length was observed in type 1 diabetes patients in all four CD4+ subsets.

The entire isolated RNA was reverse transcribed using the High Capacity cDNA Reverse Transcription Kit, and thus expressed TCRB transcripts were sequenced. Naive, central memory and regulatory T cell samples underwent deep immunoSEQ sequencing, averaging about 3.57 million total reads per sample. Sorted cells were lysed in RLT buffer, and RNA was extracted using DNase-treated RNeasy Micro or Mini kits according to cell number. Each cell subset was processed separately to prevent cross-contamination, with patient and healthy donor samples processed together. The immunoSEQ multiplex PCR was used to amplify TCRB sequences from cDNA, yielding 87-bp fragments that span the CDR3 region. Sequencing of the amplicons was performed on the Illumina HiSeq platform. The original pipeline was this. PCR bias was corrected computationally using synthetic template baselines, and reads within Hamming distance 2 were collapsed, with unmergeable singletons discarded. Reads were aligned to IMGT to assign V, D and J genes, CDR3 length, and insertions or deletions at six rearrangement sites. Within each subset, clonotype counts were normalized to sorted cell number, after which true diversity and Gini coefficients were computed with the tcR R package. Repertoire sharing was quantified using the overlap coefficient calculated on TCRB nucleotide sequences. TCRdb holds this immuneACCESS table with in-frame rearrangements only. Some clones are missing; in checked studies, unresolved V genes explain under half, and the rest has no known cause. V and J calls plus clone size are reproduced from that table; the DNA served to infer D and trimming. Within this sample are under 200,000 clones, with less than 9.5% of them counted one time only. Around 0.65% of the sample is taken by the ten largest.

The sequenced material came from central memory CD4+ T cells from blood. This receptor was taken from a young man in good health. This receptor chain uses TRBV30 and TRBJ2-7; TRBD1 matches 10 bases in the middle. The CDR3 region: CAWSGTGVHEQYF. The DNA is as follows: TGTGCCTGGTCCGGGACAGGGGTCCACGAGCAGTACTTC.